This T cell receptor beta chain originates from a study of T cell changes during pregnancy in multiple sclerosis. The CDR3 runs to 13 residues. V was shortened by 2 bases and J by 4 bases, with 9 bases between the two germline ends. Per the germline V gene, CDR1 is MDHEN and CDR2 is SYDVKM. Profiling relied on immunoSEQ multiplex PCR, and the TCRdb table lists in-frame clones only, not all of them. The top ten clones hold over 1.5% of a sample with tens of thousands of clones, approximately 93% of them seen once. This chain joins TRBV28 and TRBJ2-7; perhaps TRBD2 as D (5 bases). The sample in question was peripheral blood, obtained after pregnancy. The TCR sequence derives from a female donor with multiple sclerosis, enrolled in a pregnancy study. Here the CDR3 reads CASSLIPGYEQYF. As DNA, the CDR3 is TGTGCCAGCAGTTTAATACCGGGATACGAGCAGTACTTC.